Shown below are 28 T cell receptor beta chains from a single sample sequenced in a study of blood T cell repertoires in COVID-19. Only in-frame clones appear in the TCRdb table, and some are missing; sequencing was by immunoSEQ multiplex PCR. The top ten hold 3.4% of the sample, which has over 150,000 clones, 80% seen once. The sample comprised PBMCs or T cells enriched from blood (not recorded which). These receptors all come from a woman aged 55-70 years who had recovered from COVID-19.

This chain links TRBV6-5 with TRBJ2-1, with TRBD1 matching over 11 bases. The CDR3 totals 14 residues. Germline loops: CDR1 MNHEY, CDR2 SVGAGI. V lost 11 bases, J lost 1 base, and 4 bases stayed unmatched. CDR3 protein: CACRDRGSYNEQFF. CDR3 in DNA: TGTGCCTGCCGGGACAGGGGGTCCTACAATGAGCAGTTCTTC.

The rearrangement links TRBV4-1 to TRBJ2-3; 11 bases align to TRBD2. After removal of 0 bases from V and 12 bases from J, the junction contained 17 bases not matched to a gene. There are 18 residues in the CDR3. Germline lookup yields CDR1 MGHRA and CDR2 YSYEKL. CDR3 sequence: CASSQDSAGGLAGGRQYF. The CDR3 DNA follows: TGCGCCAGCAGCCAAGATAGCGCGGGAGGACTAGCGGGCGGCCGACAGTATTTT.

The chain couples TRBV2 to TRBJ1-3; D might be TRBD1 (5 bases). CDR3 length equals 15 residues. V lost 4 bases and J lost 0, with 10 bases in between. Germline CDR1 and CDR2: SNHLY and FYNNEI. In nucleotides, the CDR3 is TGTGCCAGCAGTGTCGACAGTGTCTCTGGAAACACCATATATTTT. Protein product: CASSVDSVSGNTIYF.

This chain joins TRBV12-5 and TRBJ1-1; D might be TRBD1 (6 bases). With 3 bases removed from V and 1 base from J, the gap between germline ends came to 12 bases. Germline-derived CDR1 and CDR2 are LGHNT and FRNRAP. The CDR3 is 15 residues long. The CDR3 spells CASGFGGHENTEAFF. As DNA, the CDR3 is TGTGCTAGTGGTTTCGGGGGGCACGAGAACACTGAAGCTTTCTTT.

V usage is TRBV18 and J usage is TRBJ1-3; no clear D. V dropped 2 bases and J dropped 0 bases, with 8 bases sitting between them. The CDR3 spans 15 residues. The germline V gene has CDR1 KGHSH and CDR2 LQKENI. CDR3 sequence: CASSPLKSSGNTIYF. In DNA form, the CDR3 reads TGTGCCAGCTCACCATTAAAATCCTCTGGAAACACCATATATTTT. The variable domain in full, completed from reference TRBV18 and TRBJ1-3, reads NAGVMQNPRHLVRRRGQEARLRCSPMKGHSHVYWYRQLPEEGLKFMVYLQKENIIDESGMPKERFSAEFPKEGPSILRIQQVVRGDSAAYFCASSPLKSSGNTIYFGEGSWLTVV.

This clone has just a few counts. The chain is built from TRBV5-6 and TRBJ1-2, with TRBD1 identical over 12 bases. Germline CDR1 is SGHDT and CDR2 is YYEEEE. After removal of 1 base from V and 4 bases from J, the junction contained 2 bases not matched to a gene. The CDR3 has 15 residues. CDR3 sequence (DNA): TGTGCCAGCAGCTTGTTGGGACAGGGGGCCTATGGCTACACCTTC. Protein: CASSLLGQGAYGYTF.

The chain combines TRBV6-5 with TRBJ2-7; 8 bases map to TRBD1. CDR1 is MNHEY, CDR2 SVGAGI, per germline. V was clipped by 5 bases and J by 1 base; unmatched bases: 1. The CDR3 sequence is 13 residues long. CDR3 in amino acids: CASSRDRSYEQYF. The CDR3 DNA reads TGTGCCAGCAGTCGGGACAGGTCCTACGAGCAGTACTTC.

The CDR3 nucleotides are TGTGCCAGCCTCCAGCGGGGTTTAGGAAATCAGCCCCAGCATTTT. Translating gives CASLQRGLGNQPQHF. The chain couples TRBV19 to TRBJ1-5; D ambiguous. CDR1 is LNHDA and CDR2 is SQIVND in the germline V gene (reference sequence). Trimming shortened V by 9 bases and J by 4 bases, and 19 bases separated the two germline ends. This CDR3 has 15 residues.

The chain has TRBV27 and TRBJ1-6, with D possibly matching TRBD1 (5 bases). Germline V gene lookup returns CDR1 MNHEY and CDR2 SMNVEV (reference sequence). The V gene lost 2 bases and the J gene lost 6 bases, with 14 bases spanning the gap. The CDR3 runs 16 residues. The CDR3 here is CASSLRGGLPNSPLHF. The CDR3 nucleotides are TGTGCCAGCAGTTTACGGGGGGGATTACCTAATTCACCCCTCCACTTT.

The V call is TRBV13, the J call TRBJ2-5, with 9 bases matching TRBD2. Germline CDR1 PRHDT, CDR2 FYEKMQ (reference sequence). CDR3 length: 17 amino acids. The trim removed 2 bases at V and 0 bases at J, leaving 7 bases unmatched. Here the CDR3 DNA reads TGTGCCAGCAGCTTAAGTGAGCGGGGGGTGTACCAAGAGACCCAGTACTTC. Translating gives CASSLSERGVYQETQYF.

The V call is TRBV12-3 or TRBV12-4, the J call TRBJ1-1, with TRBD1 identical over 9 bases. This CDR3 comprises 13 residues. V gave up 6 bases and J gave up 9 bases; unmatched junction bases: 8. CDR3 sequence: CASSLKGTGKAFF. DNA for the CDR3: TGTGCCAGCAGCCTAAAGGGGACAGGGAAAGCTTTCTTT.

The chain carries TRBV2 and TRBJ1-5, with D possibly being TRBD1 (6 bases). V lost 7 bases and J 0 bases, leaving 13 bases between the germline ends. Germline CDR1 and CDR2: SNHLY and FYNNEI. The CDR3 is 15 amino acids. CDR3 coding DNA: TGTGCCAGCATGCCCCAGGGGTATAGCAATCAGCCCCAGCATTTT. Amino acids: CASMPQGYSNQPQHF. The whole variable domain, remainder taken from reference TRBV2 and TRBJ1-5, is EPEVTQTPSHQVTQMGQEVILRCVPISNHLYFYWYRQILGQKVEFLVSFYNNEISEKSEIFDDQFSVERPDGSNFTLKIRSTKLEDSAMYFCASMPQGYSNQPQHFGDGTRLSIL.

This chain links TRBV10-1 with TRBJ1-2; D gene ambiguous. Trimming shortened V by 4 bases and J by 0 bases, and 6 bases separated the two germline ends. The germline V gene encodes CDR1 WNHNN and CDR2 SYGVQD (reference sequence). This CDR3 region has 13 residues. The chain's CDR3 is CASSADPNYGYTF. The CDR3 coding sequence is TGCGCCAGCAGTGCAGATCCTAACTATGGCTACACCTTC.

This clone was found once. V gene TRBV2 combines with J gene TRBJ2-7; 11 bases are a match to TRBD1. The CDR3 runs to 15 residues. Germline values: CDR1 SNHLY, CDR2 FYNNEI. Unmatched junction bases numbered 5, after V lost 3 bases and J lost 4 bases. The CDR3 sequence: CASSEVGQGVYEQYF. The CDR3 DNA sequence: TGTGCCAGCAGTGAGGTGGGACAGGGGGTTTACGAGCAGTACTTC.

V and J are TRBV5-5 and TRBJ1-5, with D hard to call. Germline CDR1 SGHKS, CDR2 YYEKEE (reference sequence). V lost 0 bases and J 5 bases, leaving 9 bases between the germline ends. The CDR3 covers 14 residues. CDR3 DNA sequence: TGTGCCAGCAGCTTGGCCATCAGTTATCAGCCCCAGCATTTT. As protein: CASSLAISYQPQHF.

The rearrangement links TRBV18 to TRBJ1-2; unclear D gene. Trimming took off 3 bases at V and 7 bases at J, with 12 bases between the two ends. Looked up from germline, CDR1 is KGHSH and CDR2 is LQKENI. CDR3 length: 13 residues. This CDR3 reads CASSPSEGGGYTF. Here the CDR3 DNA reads TGTGCCAGCTCACCCAGTGAGGGAGGTGGCTACACCTTC.

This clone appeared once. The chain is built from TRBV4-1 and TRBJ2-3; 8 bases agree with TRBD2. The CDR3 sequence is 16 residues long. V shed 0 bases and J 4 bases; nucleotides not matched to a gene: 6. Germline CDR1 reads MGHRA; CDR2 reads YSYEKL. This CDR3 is CASSQDPGGAPDTQYF. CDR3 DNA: TGCGCCAGCAGCCAAGACCCCGGGGGGGCCCCAGATACGCAGTATTTT.

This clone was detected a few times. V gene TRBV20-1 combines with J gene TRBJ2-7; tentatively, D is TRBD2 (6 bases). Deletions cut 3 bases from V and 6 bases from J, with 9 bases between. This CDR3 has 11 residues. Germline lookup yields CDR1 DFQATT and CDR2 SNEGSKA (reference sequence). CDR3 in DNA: TGCAGTGCTAGGGAGGGTTCCGAGCAGTACTTC. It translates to CSAREGSEQYF.

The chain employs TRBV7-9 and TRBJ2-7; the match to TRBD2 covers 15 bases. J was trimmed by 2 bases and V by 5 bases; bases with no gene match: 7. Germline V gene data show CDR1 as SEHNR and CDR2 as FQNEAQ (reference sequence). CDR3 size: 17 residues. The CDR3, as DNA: TGTGCCAGCAGCCTAGGACTAGCGGGGGGGAACCCCTACGAGCAGTACTTC. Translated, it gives CASSLGLAGGNPYEQYF.

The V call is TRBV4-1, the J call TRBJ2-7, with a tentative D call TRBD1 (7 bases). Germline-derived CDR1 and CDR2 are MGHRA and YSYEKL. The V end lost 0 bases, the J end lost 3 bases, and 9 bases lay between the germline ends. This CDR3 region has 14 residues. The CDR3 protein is CASSQDRGDYEQYF. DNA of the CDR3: TGCGCCAGCAGCCAAGACAGGGGGGACTACGAGCAGTACTTC.

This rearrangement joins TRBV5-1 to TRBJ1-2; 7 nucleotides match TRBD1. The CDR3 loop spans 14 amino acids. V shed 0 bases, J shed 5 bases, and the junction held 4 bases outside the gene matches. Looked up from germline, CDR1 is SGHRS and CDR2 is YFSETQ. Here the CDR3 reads CASSLGTGVYGYTF. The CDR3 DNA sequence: TGCGCCAGCAGCTTGGGTACAGGGGTGTATGGCTACACCTTC.

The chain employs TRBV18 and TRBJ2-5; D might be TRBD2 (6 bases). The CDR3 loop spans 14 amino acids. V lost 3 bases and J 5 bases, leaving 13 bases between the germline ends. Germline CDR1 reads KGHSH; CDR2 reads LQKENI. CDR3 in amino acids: CASSPGTLVETQYF. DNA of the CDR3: TGTGCCAGCTCACCGGGGACTTTGGTCGAGACCCAGTACTTC.

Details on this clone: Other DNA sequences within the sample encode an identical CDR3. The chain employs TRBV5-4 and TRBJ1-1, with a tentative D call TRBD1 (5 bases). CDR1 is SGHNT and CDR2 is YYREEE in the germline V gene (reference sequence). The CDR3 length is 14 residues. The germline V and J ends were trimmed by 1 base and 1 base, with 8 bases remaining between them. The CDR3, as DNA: TGTGCCAGCAGCTTGTTGGGGGGGAACACTGAAGCTTTCTTT. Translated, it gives CASSLLGGNTEAFF.

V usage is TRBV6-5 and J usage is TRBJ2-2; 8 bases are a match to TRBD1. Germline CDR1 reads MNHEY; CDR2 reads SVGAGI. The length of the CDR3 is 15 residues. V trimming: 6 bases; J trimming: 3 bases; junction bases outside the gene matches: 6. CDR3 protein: CASSRTGWDTGELFF. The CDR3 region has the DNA TGTGCCAGCAGCCGGACAGGGTGGGACACCGGGGAGCTGTTTTTT.

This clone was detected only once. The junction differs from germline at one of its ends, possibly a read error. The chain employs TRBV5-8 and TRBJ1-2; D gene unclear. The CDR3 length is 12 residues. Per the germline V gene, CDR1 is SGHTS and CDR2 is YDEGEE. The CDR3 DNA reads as TGTGCCAGCAGCTTGGAACGCTATAGCTACACCTTC. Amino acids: CASSLERYSYTF.

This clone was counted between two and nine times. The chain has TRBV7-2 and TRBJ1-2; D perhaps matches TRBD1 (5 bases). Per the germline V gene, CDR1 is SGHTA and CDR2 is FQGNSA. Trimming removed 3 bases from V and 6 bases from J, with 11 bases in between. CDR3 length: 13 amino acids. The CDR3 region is CASSLGGVDGYTF. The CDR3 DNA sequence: TGTGCCAGCAGCTTGGGGGGGGTGGATGGCTACACCTTC. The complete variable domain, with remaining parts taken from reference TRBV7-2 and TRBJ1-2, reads GAGVSQSPSNKVTEKGKDVELRCDPISGHTALYWYRQSLGQGLEFLIYFQGNSAPDKSGLPSDRFSAERTGGSVSTLTIQRTQQEDSAVYLCASSLGGVDGYTFGSGTRLTVV.

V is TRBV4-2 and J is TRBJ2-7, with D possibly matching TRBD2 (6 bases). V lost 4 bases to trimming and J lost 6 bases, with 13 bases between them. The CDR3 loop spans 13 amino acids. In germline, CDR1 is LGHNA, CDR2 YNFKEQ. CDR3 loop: CASSRGDFGEQYF. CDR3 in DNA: TGTGCCAGCAGCCGAGGGGACTTCGGCGAGCAGTACTTC.

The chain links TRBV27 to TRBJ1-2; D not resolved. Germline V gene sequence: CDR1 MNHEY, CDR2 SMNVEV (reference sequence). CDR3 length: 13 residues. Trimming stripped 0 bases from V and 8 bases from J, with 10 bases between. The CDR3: CASSLSPARGYTF. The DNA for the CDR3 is TGTGCCAGCAGTTTATCGCCGGCGCGGGGCTACACCTTC.